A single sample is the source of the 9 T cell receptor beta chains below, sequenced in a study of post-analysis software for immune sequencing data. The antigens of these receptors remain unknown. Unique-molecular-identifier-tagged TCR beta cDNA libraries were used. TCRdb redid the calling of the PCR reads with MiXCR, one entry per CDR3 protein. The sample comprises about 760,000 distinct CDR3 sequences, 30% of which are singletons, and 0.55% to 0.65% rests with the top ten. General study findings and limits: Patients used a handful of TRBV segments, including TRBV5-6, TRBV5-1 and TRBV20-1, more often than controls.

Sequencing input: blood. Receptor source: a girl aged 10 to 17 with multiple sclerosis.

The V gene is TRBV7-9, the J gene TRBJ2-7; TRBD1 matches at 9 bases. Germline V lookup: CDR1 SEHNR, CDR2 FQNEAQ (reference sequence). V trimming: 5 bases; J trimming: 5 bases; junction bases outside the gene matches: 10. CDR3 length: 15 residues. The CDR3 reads CASSGPGQGIDEQYF. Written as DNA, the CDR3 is TGTGCCAGCAGCGGACCGGGACAGGGTATTGACGAGCAGTACTTC.

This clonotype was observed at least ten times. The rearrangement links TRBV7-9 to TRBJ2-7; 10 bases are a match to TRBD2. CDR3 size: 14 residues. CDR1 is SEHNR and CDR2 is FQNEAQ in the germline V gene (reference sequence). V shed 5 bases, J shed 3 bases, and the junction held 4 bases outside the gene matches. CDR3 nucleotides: TGTGCCAGCAGCCCCTCTAGCGGGAGCTACGAGCAGTACTTC. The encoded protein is CASSPSSGSYEQYF.

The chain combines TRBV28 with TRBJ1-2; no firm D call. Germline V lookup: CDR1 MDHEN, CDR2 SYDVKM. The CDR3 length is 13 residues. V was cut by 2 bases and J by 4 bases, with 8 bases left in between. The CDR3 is CASSLKGPYGYTF. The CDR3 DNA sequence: TGTGCCAGCAGTTTAAAGGGTCCCTATGGCTACACCTTC.

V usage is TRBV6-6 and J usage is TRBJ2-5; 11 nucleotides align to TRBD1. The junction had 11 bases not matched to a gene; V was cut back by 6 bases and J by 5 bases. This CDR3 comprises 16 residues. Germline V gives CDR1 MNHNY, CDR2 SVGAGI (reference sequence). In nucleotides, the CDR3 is TGTGCCAGCAGGGTAACCGGGACAGGGGGAGGCGAGACCCAGTACTTC. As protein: CASRVTGTGGGETQYF.

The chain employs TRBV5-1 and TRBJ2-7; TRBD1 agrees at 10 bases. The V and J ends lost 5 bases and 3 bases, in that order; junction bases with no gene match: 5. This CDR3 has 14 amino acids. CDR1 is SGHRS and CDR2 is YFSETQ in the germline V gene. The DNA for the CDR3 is TGCGCCAGCAGTATGGGGACAGGGGACTACGAGCAGTACTTC. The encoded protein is CASSMGTGDYEQYF.

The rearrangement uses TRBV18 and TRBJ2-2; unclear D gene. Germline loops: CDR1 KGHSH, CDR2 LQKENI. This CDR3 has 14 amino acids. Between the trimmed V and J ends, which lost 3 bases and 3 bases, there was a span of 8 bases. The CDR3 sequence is CASSPNPDTGELFF. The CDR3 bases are TGTGCCAGCTCACCCAATCCAGACACCGGGGAGCTGTTTTTT. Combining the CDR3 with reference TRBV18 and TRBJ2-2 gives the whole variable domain NAGVMQNPRHLVRRRGQEARLRCSPMKGHSHVYWYRQLPEEGLKFMVYLQKENIIDESGMPKERFSAEFPKEGPSILRIQQVVRGDSAAYFCASSPNPDTGELFFGEGSRLTVL.

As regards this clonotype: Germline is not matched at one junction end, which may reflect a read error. CDR3 sequence reads: CAGSYLQGIRDEQFF. CDR3 nucleotides: TGTGCCGGCAGTTACTTACAGGGCATTCGGGATGAGCAGTTCTTC. V usage is TRBV6-5 and J usage is TRBJ2-1, with a possible D match to TRBD1 (6 bases). The CDR3 is made up of 15 amino acids. CDR1 MNHEY and CDR2 SVGAGI come from the germline V gene.

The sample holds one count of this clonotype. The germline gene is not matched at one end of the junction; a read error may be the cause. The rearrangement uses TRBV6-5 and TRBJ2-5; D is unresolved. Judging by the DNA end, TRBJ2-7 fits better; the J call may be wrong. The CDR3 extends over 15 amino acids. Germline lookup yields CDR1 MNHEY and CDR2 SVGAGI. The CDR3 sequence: CTSSYPLGISYEQYF. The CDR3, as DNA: TGTACCAGCAGTTACCCGTTGGGGATCTCCTACGAGCAGTACTTC.

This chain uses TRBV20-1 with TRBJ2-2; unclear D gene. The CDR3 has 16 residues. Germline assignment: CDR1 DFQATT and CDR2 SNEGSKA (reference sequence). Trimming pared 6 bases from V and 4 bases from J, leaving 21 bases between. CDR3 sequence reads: CSAPTHRSFGTGELFF. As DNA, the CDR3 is TGCAGTGCCCCGACCCACCGGAGTTTCGGCACCGGGGAGCTGTTTTTT.